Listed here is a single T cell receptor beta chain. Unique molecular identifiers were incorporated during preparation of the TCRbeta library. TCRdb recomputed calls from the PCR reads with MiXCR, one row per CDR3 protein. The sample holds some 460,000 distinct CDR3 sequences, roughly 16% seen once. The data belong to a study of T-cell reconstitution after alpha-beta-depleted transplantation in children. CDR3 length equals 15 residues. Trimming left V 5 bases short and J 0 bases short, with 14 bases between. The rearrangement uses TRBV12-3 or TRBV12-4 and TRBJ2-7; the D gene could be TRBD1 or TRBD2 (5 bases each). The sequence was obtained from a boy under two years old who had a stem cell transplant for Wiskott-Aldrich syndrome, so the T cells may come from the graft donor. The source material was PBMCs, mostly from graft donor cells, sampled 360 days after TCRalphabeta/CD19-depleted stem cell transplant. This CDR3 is CASSPYGDRSYEQYF. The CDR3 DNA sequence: TGTGCCAGCAGTCCCTACGGGGACCGCTCCTACGAGCAGTACTTC.